Listed below are T cell receptor beta chains from one sample, sequenced in a study of shared clonotypes between healthy human individuals. Sequencing was performed with immunoSEQ multiplex PCR; in TCRdb, only in-frame clones are kept and a portion is missing. The sample contains about 2.5 million clones, 85% to 95% of which appear only once. The sample was naive CD4+ T cells from PBMCs. The receptors stem from a man between 18 and 35 years old in good health. Some clones in this sample may be carry-over from other donors' samples. The CDR3 runs from the conserved cysteine through the conserved F or W. D genes are given only for firm matches. Clone size is given for some rows only: seen once, a few or many times, or a class if the clone is expanded.

once	TRBD2	TRBV6-5	TRBJ2-5	TGTGCCAGCAGTCTCGGGGGGGAAGAGACCCAGTACTTC	CASSLGGEETQYF
.	TRBD2	TRBV28	TRBJ2-7	TGTGCCAGCAGTAAGACAATAGCGGGAATCGTGGGTGAGCAGTACTTC	CASSKTIAGIVGEQYF
.	.	TRBV2	TRBJ1-5	TGTGCCAGCCGGGTACACAGCGGACTAAGCAATCAGCCCCAGCATTTT	CASRVHSGLSNQPQHF
once	.	TRBV27	TRBJ2-7	TGTGCCAGCAGTTCCCGAGGGGACGAGCAGTACTTC	CASSSRGDEQYF
.	.	TRBV5-1	TRBJ2-5	TGCGCCAGCAGCTTCGGCCTGGCGGAGACCCAGTACTTC	CASSFGLAETQYF
.	TRBD2	TRBV7-3	TRBJ2-1	TGTGCCAGCAGCCCACCCGGGGCTAGCGGTTACAATGAGCAGTTCTTC	CASSPPGASGYNEQFF
.	.	TRBV10-3	TRBJ1-1	TGTGCCATTAGGGGGGGCTCTGAAGCTTTCTTT	CAIRGGSEAFF
.	TRBD1	TRBV28	TRBJ1-1	TGTGCCAGCAGTCCCGGGGACAGGGGGCTTGAAGCTTTCTTT	CASSPGDRGLEAFF
.	TRBD2	TRBV5-1	TRBJ2-7	TGCGCCAGCAGCCCTACGACTAGCCGACAAGGGCATTACGAGCAGTACTTC	CASSPTTSRQGHYEQYF
.	TRBD1	TRBV6-5	TRBJ1-5	TGTGCCAGCAGCCCCTGGGGGACAGTCAATCAGCCCCAGCATTTT	CASSPWGTVNQPQHF
.	.	TRBV18	TRBJ1-4	TGTGCCAGCTCACCATTCTCAACAGGGAAGGGTGGAGAAAAACTGTTTTTT	CASSPFSTGKGGEKLFF
.	.	TRBV7-2	TRBJ2-5	TGTGCCAGCAGACGGGGGCAAGAGACCCAGTACTTC	CASRRGQETQYF
.	.	TRBV7-6	TRBJ2-3	TGTGCCAGCAGCCCGTTAGCTGGGAACCCCACAGATACGCAGTATTTT	CASSPLAGNPTDTQYF
.	TRBD1	TRBV28	TRBJ1-5	TGTGCCAGCAGTTTTAGTCGGACAGGGAGGGCGGATCAGCCCCAGCATTTT	CASSFSRTGRADQPQHF
.	TRBD1	TRBV10-3	TRBJ2-7	TGTGCCATCAGTGATGGGACAGGGATTCGCGAGCAGTACTTC	CAISDGTGIREQYF
.	TRBD2	TRBV10-3	TRBJ2-7	TGTGCCATCAGTGAGTCGGGAGGGGAGCAGTACTTC	CAISESGGEQYF
once	.	TRBV7-8	TRBJ2-7	TGTGCCAGCAGCTCAAGACAGGTTCTCTCCTACGAGCAGTACTTC	CASSSRQVLSYEQYF
.	.	TRBV30	TRBJ1-1	TGTGCCTGGGGGGGTGGAGTACCGAACACTGAAGCTTTCTTT	CAWGGGVPNTEAFF
.	.	TRBV7-2	TRBJ1-2	TGTGCCAGCAGCTTAGGAATCTATGGCTACACCTTC	CASSLGIYGYTF
.	.	TRBV6-5	TRBJ1-1	TGTGCCAGCAGTTACGTGGGACAGAACACTGAAGCTTTCTTT	CASSYVGQNTEAFF
.	TRBD1	TRBV7-2	TRBJ2-7	TGTGCCAGCAGCCCCGTCCTCGGACAGGGGGATTTAGAGCAGTACTTC	CASSPVLGQGDLEQYF
.	.	TRBV6-1	TRBJ1-2	TGTGCCAGCAGTGAACCGGGACGTCAACCCTATGGCTACACCTTC	CASSEPGRQPYGYTF
once	.	TRBV5-1	TRBJ1-2	TGCGCCAGCAGCCCCCTGCTCGGGCCGGTGAACTATGGCTACACCTTC	CASSPLLGPVNYGYTF
once	TRBD2	TRBV11-2	TRBJ2-2	TGTGCCAGCAGCCCCCGGAGCGGGAGAGGTGCCGGGGAGCTGTTTTTT	CASSPRSGRGAGELFF
few	.	TRBV5-5	TRBJ1-1	TGTGCCAGCAGCTTGGCGGGAGGGAACACTGAAGCTTTCTTT	CASSLAGGNTEAFF
.	.	TRBV7-8	TRBJ1-2	TGTGCCAGCAGCTTAGGGACACTCTATGGCTACACCTTC	CASSLGTLYGYTF
.	.	TRBV19	TRBJ2-7	TGTGCCAGTAGTACCGGACGGGGTACCAGCTACGAGCAGTACTTC	CASSTGRGTSYEQYF
few	TRBD1	TRBV28	TRBJ1-2	TGTGCCAGCAGTTTAGTTGGTGGGACAGCTAACTATGGCTACACCTTC	CASSLVGGTANYGYTF
.	.	TRBV5-1	TRBJ1-1	TGCGCCAGCAGCTTGGGGGAGGGGAACACTGAAGCTTTCTTT	CASSLGEGNTEAFF
.	TRBD1	TRBV29-1	TRBJ2-2	TGCAGCGTAGGACAGGGCCGGAGGGCCGGGGTCGGGGAGCTGTTTTTT	CSVGQGRRAGVGELFF
.	TRBD1	TRBV5-4	TRBJ2-2	TGTGCCAGCAGCTTGGCGGCAGGGGGAAGGGCCGGGGAGCTGTTTTTT	CASSLAAGGRAGELFF
once	TRBD1	TRBV28	TRBJ1-3	TGTGCCAGCAGCTCAGGGGGCGTTTTTGCCGGAAACACCATATATTTT	CASSSGGVFAGNTIYF
.	TRBD2	TRBV6-1	TRBJ2-5	TGTGCCAGCAGTGAATACAGGACTAGCCAAGAGACCCAGTACTTC	CASSEYRTSQETQYF
.	.	TRBV7-9	TRBJ1-1	TGTGCCAGCAGGTGGCCGGCGGCGCGGCTGAACACTGAAGCTTTCTTT	CASRWPAARLNTEAFF
.	.	TRBV11-2	TRBJ2-7	TGTGCCAGCAGCTTAGTTACGCCGTCCTACGAGCAGTACTTC	CASSLVTPSYEQYF
.	.	TRBV27	TRBJ2-6	TGTGCCAGCAGTTTAAGGCAGTCTGGGGCCAACGTCCTGACTTTC	CASSLRQSGANVLTF
.	TRBD1	TRBV29-1	TRBJ2-1	TGCAGCGTGTCCGGAACAGGGGGGTTTTACAATGAGCAGTTCTTC	CSVSGTGGFYNEQFF
.	.	TRBV7-2	TRBJ1-5	TGTGCCAGCAGCTTATCAACCAATCAGCCCCAGCATTTT	CASSLSTNQPQHF
.	.	TRBV7-9	TRBJ2-2	TGTGCCAGCAGCTTAGTTGGGACGACGTCCGGGGAGCTGTTTTTT	CASSLVGTTSGELFF
.	TRBD2	TRBV5-8	TRBJ2-1	TGTGCCAGCAGCTTGGTTCCTAGCGGGAGGGCCCCGGGTGAGCAGTTCTTC	CASSLVPSGRAPGEQFF
.	TRBD2	TRBV5-1	TRBJ2-5	TGCGCCAGCAGCTCCGGGGGTGGGCTAGCGGCGGGAGAGACCCAGTACTTC	CASSSGGGLAAGETQYF
.	TRBD1	TRBV5-1	TRBJ1-2	TGCGCCAGCAGCTACTCGATTGGGACAGGGAGATATGGCTACACCTTC	CASSYSIGTGRYGYTF
.	.	TRBV11-3	TRBJ2-3	TGTGCCAGCAGCTTAGGTGGGGGCGCGGGCACAGATACGCAGTATTTT	CASSLGGGAGTDTQYF
once	TRBD2	TRBV5-4	TRBJ2-1	TGTGCCAGCAGCTTGGCGGGGGGGAATGAGCAGTTCTTC	CASSLAGGNEQFF
.	.	TRBV5-8	TRBJ2-1	TGTGCCAGCAGCTTGGCCGCTGGGGTCGATGAGCAGTTCTTC	CASSLAAGVDEQFF
.	.	TRBV7-2	TRBJ2-1	TGTGCCAGCAGCTTGCTGGGGGGTTCCTACAATGAGCAGTTCTTC	CASSLLGGSYNEQFF
.	TRBD2	TRBV9	TRBJ2-2	TGTGCCAGCAGCACCGGGACTAGCGGGCCCGGGGAGCTGTTTTTT	CASSTGTSGPGELFF
.	.	TRBV5-4	TRBJ2-5	TGTGCCAGCAGCCAGGGGCAGGGGGAGACCCAGTACTTC	CASSQGQGETQYF
.	.	TRBV10-3	TRBJ2-2	TGTGCCATCTTGTCGGTGGGTACCGGGGAGCTGTTTTTT	CAILSVGTGELFF
few	.	TRBV29-1	TRBJ1-2	TGCAGCGTTGACTATGGCTACACCTTC	CSVDYGYTF
.	.	TRBV10-3	TRBJ2-5	TGTGCCATCAAGCCTCGGACTTACCAAGAGACCCAGTACTTC	CAIKPRTYQETQYF
.	TRBD1	TRBV5-6	TRBJ1-6	TGTGCCAGCAGCTTGTTTGGGACAGGGGTTGCGGCACCCCTCCACTTT	CASSLFGTGVAAPLHF
.	.	TRBV20-1	TRBJ2-1	TGCAGCGCAGCGGACTACAATGAGCAGTTCTTC	CSAADYNEQFF
.	.	TRBV5-1	TRBJ1-5	TGCGCCAGCAGCTTGGGTACAGATCAGCCCCAGCATTTT	CASSLGTDQPQHF
once	TRBD1	TRBV5-1	TRBJ2-1	TGCGCCAGCAGATACCAGGGGGCCAAAGGTAACAATGAGCAGTTCTTC	CASRYQGAKGNNEQFF